A selection of T cell receptor beta chains follows, all from one sample in a study of beta chain features in type 1 diabetes. Only in-frame clones appear in the TCRdb table, and some are missing; sequencing was by immunoSEQ multiplex PCR. The sample yields about 620,000 clones, around 16% seen once. The sequenced sample consisted of naive CD4+ T cells from blood. The receptor set was obtained from a young man in good health. Both conserved end residues are part of each CDR3. D genes are given only for firm matches. Where a row states a size, it is once, few, many or the class of an expanded clone; other rows omit it.

clone size,J gene,D gene,V gene,CDR3 DNA,CDR3 protein
few,TRBJ1-5,TRBD1,TRBV2,TGTGCCAGCAGTAACAGGGGTAGTGGCAATCAGCCCCAGCATTTT,CASSNRGSGNQPQHF
.,TRBJ2-5,.,TRBV4-2,TGTGCCAGCAGCCAAGGGATAGGGGGATTAGGAGAGACCCAGTACTTC,CASSQGIGGLGETQYF
few,TRBJ2-1,TRBD2,TRBV7-3,TGTGCCAGCAGCCTTCAGACTAGCGGGAGGTATCCAGCCCATGAGCAGTTCTTC,CASSLQTSGRYPAHEQFF
.,TRBJ1-3,.,TRBV18,TGTGCCAGCTCACCCCAACAGGGCGTAGCTGGAAACACCATATATTTT,CASSPQQGVAGNTIYF
.,TRBJ2-1,.,TRBV5-1,TGTGCCAGCAGCTTAGCCGGTGAGCAGTTCTTC,CASSLAGEQFF
few,TRBJ2-1,.,TRBV4-1,TGTGCCAGCAGCCAGCGCTTTCCGAGCTCCTACAATGAGCAGTTCTTC,CASSQRFPSSYNEQFF
.,TRBJ2-3,.,TRBV5-6,TGTGCCAGCAGCTTGTCAACCTGGAGAGGGGCAGATACGCAGTATTTT,CASSLSTWRGADTQYF
few,TRBJ2-2,.,TRBV4-3,TGCGCCAGCAGCCAAGAGACTAACACCGGGGAGCTGTTTTTT,CASSQETNTGELFF
.,TRBJ2-5,TRBD1,TRBV4-1,TGCGCCAGCAGCCAACCAGGGGGCGCGGGCCAAGAGACCCAGTACTTC,CASSQPGGAGQETQYF
.,TRBJ2-1,TRBD2,TRBV2,TGTGCCAGCAGTCGGACTAGCGGGGTTGGGTTCTTC,CASSRTSGVGFF
few,TRBJ2-2,.,TRBV2,TGTGCCAGCAGTGTCACCGGGGAGCTGTTTTTT,CASSVTGELFF
once,TRBJ1-1,TRBD1,TRBV12-5,TGTGCTAGTGGTTTGGTACGCCCAGGGGGCGCAGGGAACACTGAAGCTTTCTTT,CASGLVRPGGAGNTEAFF
few,TRBJ2-7,TRBD2,TRBV7-2,TGTGCCAGCAGCTCTGGGGGACTAGCGGTCGAGCAGTACTTC,CASSSGGLAVEQYF
.,TRBJ1-1,.,TRBV28,TGTGCCAGCAGCCCGTTCAGGGTTTCCTTGAACACTGAAGCTTTCTTT,CASSPFRVSLNTEAFF
few,TRBJ2-7,.,TRBV6-6,TGTGCCAGCAGTCCACCGACCAAAGAGCAGTACTTC,CASSPPTKEQYF
.,TRBJ1-2,.,TRBV28,TGTGCCAGCTGGGGGGACCGGAACTATGGCTACACCTTC,CASWGDRNYGYTF
.,TRBJ2-7,.,TRBV10-3,TGTGCCATCAGTGGGATGAGGGACCGGGCCTACGAGCAGTACTTC,CAISGMRDRAYEQYF
.,TRBJ1-4,.,TRBV29-1,TGCAGCGTTGTAGGGAGAAATGAAAAACTGTTTTTT,CSVVGRNEKLFF
few,TRBJ1-5,.,TRBV20-1,TGCAGTGCTTCCAATCAGCCCCAGCATTTT,CSASNQPQHF
.,TRBJ1-2,.,TRBV6-1,TGTGCCAGCAGTGAACGATTGGACACGTTTAACTATGGCTACACCTTC,CASSERLDTFNYGYTF
.,TRBJ2-3,.,TRBV25-1,TGTGCCAGCAGTGAATCGGGGGGCAACACAGATACGCAGTATTTT,CASSESGGNTDTQYF
.,TRBJ2-7,.,TRBV6-5,TGTGCCAGCAGTCCCTCCCGCTACGAGCAGTACTTC,CASSPSRYEQYF
few,TRBJ1-5,TRBD1,TRBV27,TGTGCCAGCAGTTTCACAGGGGGCAGTCAGCCCCAGCATTTT,CASSFTGGSQPQHF
.,TRBJ2-1,TRBD2,TRBV4-2,TGTGCCAGCAGCCACCGGACTAGCAATGAGCAGTTCTTC,CASSHRTSNEQFF
.,TRBJ2-7,.,TRBV4-2,TGTGCCAGCAGCCGGGGTCAGGGAAGCTCCTACGAGCAGTACTTC,CASSRGQGSSYEQYF